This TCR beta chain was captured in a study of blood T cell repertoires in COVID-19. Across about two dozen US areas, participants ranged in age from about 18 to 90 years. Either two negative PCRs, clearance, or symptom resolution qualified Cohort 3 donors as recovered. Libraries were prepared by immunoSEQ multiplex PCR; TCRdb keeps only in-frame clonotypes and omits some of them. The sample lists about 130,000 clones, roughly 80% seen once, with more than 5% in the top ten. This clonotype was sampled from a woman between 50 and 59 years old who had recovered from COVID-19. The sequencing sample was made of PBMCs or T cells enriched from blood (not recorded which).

The DNA of the CDR3 is TGCAGCGTTGCCCGGGACAGCCTTAACTATGGCTACACCTTC. Amino acids: CSVARDSLNYGYTF. The chain employs TRBV29-1 and TRBJ1-2, with 7 bases that match TRBD1. V was pared by 4 bases and J by 1 base, with 6 bases of the junction left unmatched. The CDR3 contains 14 residues. Germline V gene data show CDR1 as SQVTM and CDR2 as ANQGSEA.